This is a list of T cell receptor beta chains from one sample in a study of blood T cell repertoires in COVID-19. Clones were read by immunoSEQ multiplex PCR, and TCRdb kept only the in-frame ones, dropping some. The data show approximately 210,000 clones, with less than 85% seen just once and approximately 2.5% held by the top ten. Sequencing used peripheral blood. These TCRs come from a woman in her 70s with active or convalescent COVID-19. Each CDR3 is given with its conserved first and last residue. A D gene is named only where the DNA matches it firmly. A row's size may be missing; if present it is once, few, many or a size class.

>NA|NA|TRBV30|TRBJ2-3
TGTGCCTGGAGTGTAATGGGAGGCGGCACAGATACGCAGTATTTT
CAWSVMGGGTDTQYF
>NA|once|TRBV28|TRBJ1-2
TGTGCCAGCAGTTTGGTAGGGGGTGGGTATGGCTACACCTTC
CASSLVGGGYGYTF
>NA|NA|TRBV2|TRBJ1-5
TGTGCCAGCAGTTACAGGGTAAATCAGCCCCAGCATTTT
CASSYRVNQPQHF
>NA|NA|TRBV21-1|TRBJ1-5
TGTGCCAGCAGCAATACAGGGGGCGCCGCTCAGCCCCAGCATTTT
CASSNTGGAAQPQHF
>NA|NA|TRBV7-2|TRBJ1-5
TGTGCCAGCAGCCCGGACCCGGGGTCGAGTCAGCCCCAGCATTTT
CASSPDPGSSQPQHF
>NA|NA|TRBV6-5|TRBJ1-5
TGTGCCAGCAGTTACATTGGGGGCCGCGGGCAGCCCCAGCATTTT
CASSYIGGRGQPQHF
>TRBD1|NA|TRBV5-1|TRBJ1-3
TGCGCCAGCAGCTTGACAGGACAGGGATCTGGAAACACCATATATTTT
CASSLTGQGSGNTIYF
>NA|NA|TRBV4-2|TRBJ2-3
TGTGCCAGCAGCCATGGGACTCCCACAGATACGCAGTATTTT
CASSHGTPTDTQYF
>NA|NA|TRBV6-6|TRBJ1-1
TGTGCCAGCACCCTTGGGGGGACGGCTTCGGCTTTCTTT
CASTLGGTASAFF
>TRBD2|NA|TRBV6-6|TRBJ2-3
TGTGCCAGCAGCCCCAGACGCCGAGGGACTAGCGGGGGGGCCAACACAGATACGCAGTATTTT
CASSPRRRGTSGGANTDTQYF
>NA|NA|TRBV6-6|TRBJ1-1
TGTGCCAGCACCGCCGGGCCCTACAGGGACACTGAAGCTTTCTTT
CASTAGPYRDTEAFF
>NA|NA|TRBV11-2|TRBJ2-7
TGTGCCAGCACACTAGATGGCTACGAGCAGTACTTC
CASTLDGYEQYF
>NA|NA|TRBV28|TRBJ2-7
TGTGCCAGCAGGTCAGGGTCCTACGAGCAGTACTTC
CASRSGSYEQYF
>NA|NA|TRBV7-8|TRBJ1-2
TGTGCCAGCAGCGCACAGAGAGGGCATGGCTACACCTTC
CASSAQRGHGYTF
>TRBD1|NA|TRBV19|TRBJ2-3
TGTGCCAGTAGTAAAAGGTGGCAGGGGGTCTCAGATACGCAGTATTTT
CASSKRWQGVSDTQYF
>NA|NA|TRBV7-2|TRBJ2-1
TGTGCCAGCAGCTACCGGACAGCCTACAATGAGCAGTTCTTC
CASSYRTAYNEQFF
>NA|few|TRBV19|TRBJ1-2
TGTGCCAGTAGTGTGACAGGTCAGGATGGCTACACCTTC
CASSVTGQDGYTF
>NA|NA|TRBV11-2|TRBJ1-2
TGTGCCAGCAGCGCCATCTCACAGGTGTACCATGGCTACACCTTC
CASSAISQVYHGYTF
>NA|NA|TRBV5-4|TRBJ2-5
TGTGCCAGCAGCCTCCCCTCGGGGGAGACCCAGTACTTC
CASSLPSGETQYF
>NA|NA|TRBV20-1|TRBJ1-1
TGCAGTGCTAGAGATCGGGAGGGAGCTTTCTTT
CSARDREGAFF